This TCR beta chain is drawn from a study of blood T cell repertoires in COVID-19. Original data processing: Amplifying reference gene primers gave estimates of nucleated cell counts. Sequencing was performed with immunoSEQ multiplex PCR; in TCRdb, only in-frame clones are kept and a portion is missing. V, J and clone size were drawn from that table, and D and trimming were deduced from the DNA. The sample contains roughly 190,000 clones, around 81% of which appear only once. The V and J ends lost 5 bases and 7 bases, in that order; junction bases with no gene match: 10. The V gene's germline CDR1 is MDHEN and CDR2 SYDVKM. This CDR3 is built from 14 residues.

V usage is TRBV28 and J usage is TRBJ1-2; 7 positions agree with TRBD1. Input material: peripheral blood. The origin of this receptor is a woman between 40 and 55 years old with COVID-19, enrolled during active disease. CDR3 loop: CASSAGGPGGGYTF. The CDR3 nucleotides are TGTGCCAGCAGTGCAGGGGGGCCTGGAGGTGGCTACACCTTC.